These T cell receptor beta chains were read from a single sample in a study of CD8+CD57+ T cells in acquired aplastic anemia. In TCRdb, the reads were re-called with MiXCR into one record per CDR3 protein. The table records approximately 150,000 distinct CDR3 sequences, around half of them present only once. Input material: sorted CD4+, CD8+, or CD8+CD57+ T cells (not recorded which) from PBMCs. The receptors were sampled from a human donor with aplastic anemia. CDR3s include the opening cysteine and the closing phenylalanine or tryptophan. The D gene is left open where the match is weak. Clone size appears in some rows only: once, few, many, or a class for an expanded clone.

few	TRBV5-5	-	TRBJ1-1	CASSFRDNRRAFF	TGTGCCAGCAGCTTCCGGGACAATCGTCGGGCTTTCTTT
many	TRBV7-2	-	TRBJ2-7	CASTSVDGRRNEQYF	TGTGCCAGCACTTCTGTGGACGGACGGCGCAACGAGCAGTACTTC
many	TRBV7-8	-	TRBJ1-4	CASSLAVIRGNEKLFF	TGTGCCAGCAGCTTAGCAGTGATTAGGGGTAATGAAAAACTGTTTTTT
-	TRBV27	-	TRBJ1-2	CASRHRAGVGGYTF	TGTGCCAGCAGACACAGGGCAGGGGTGGGTGGCTACACCTTC
-	TRBV19	-	TRBJ2-1	CASRNPAVYNEQFF	TGTGCCAGTAGGAACCCGGCGGTTTACAATGAGCAGTTCTTC
-	TRBV19	-	TRBJ1-4	CASSIPVWQGEKLFF	TGTGCCAGTAGTATACCGGTCTGGCAGGGTGAAAAACTGTTTTTT
many	TRBV12-3/TRBV12-4	TRBD1	TRBJ1-1	CASSLAGTATEAFF	TGTGCCAGCAGTTTAGCCGGGACAGCGACTGAAGCTTTCTTT
many	TRBV5-1	TRBD1	TRBJ2-2	CASSPGQGTGELFF	TGCGCCAGCAGCCCGGGACAGGGGACCGGGGAGCTGTTTTTT
-	TRBV7-9	-	TRBJ1-2	CALPVDSSYGYTF	TGTGCCCTTCCCGTCGACAGCAGCTATGGCTACACCTTC
-	TRBV6-5	TRBD1	TRBJ2-7	CASSYSKGAEQYF	TGTGCCAGCAGTTACTCGAAGGGGGCCGAGCAGTACTTC
many	TRBV6-2/TRBV6-3	-	TRBJ2-7	CASSDSYEQYF	TGTGCCAGCAGTGACTCCTACGAGCAGTACTTC
many	TRBV9	-	TRBJ1-1	CASSLVGGAPTEAFF	TGTGCCAGCAGCCTGGTCGGGGGGGCGCCGACTGAAGCTTTCTTT
many	TRBV24-1	-	TRBJ2-1	CATSDPRGGGDYNEQFF	TGTGCCACCAGTGATCCCAGGGGTGGGGGCGACTACAATGAGCAGTTCTTC
few	TRBV10-3	TRBD2	TRBJ2-7	CAISGGTSGYEQYF	TGTGCCATCAGTGGGGGGACTAGCGGCTACGAGCAGTACTTC
once	TRBV2	-	TRBJ2-5	CASSEGLRAQETKYF	TGTGCCAGCAGTGAAGGACTCAGGGCCCAAGAGACCAAGTACTTC
-	TRBV28	-	TRBJ1-1	CASSEPGVLSGEAFF	TGTGCCAGCAGCGAACCGGGGGTCCTCTCCGGTGAAGCTTTCTTT
many	TRBV2	-	TRBJ2-1	CASSELRSGNEQFF	TGTGCCAGCAGTGAATTAAGGTCCGGCAATGAGCAGTTCTTC
many	TRBV11-1	-	TRBJ2-7	CASSPWGTIYEQYF	TGTGCCAGCAGCCCCTGGGGAACCATCTACGAGCAGTACTTC
-	TRBV5-1	-	TRBJ2-7	CASSLQGLEQYF	TGCGCCAGCAGCTTGCAGGGGTTAGAGCAGTACTTC
many	TRBV11-1	-	TRBJ1-2	CASSLGGAEANYGYTF	TGTGCCAGCAGCTTAGGGGGGGCAGAAGCTAACTATGGCTACACCTTC
-	TRBV9	TRBD1	TRBJ1-2	CASSGGQGVGHTF	TGTGCCAGCAGCGGCGGACAGGGGGTCGGCCACACCTTC
few	TRBV5-4	TRBD2	TRBJ2-1	CASSLVLAGYNEQFF	TGTGCCAGCAGCTTGGTGCTAGCGGGATACAATGAGCAGTTCTTC
many	TRBV2	-	TRBJ1-5	CASSEGNGNQPQHF	TGTGCCAGCAGTGAAGGGAACGGCAATCAGCCCCAGCATTTT
many	TRBV19	TRBD1	TRBJ1-2	CASSPQLTGGASNYGYTF	TGTGCCAGTAGTCCCCAGTTAACAGGGGGCGCGTCTAACTATGGCTACACCTTC
many	TRBV20-1	-	TRBJ2-3	CSARETRTSTDTQYF	TGCAGTGCTAGAGAAACACGGACTAGCACAGATACGCAGTATTTT
few	TRBV11-2	TRBD2	TRBJ2-3	CASSLRPRASGGGGTDTQYF	TGTGCCAGCAGCTTACGGCCGCGGGCTAGCGGGGGGGGGGGCACAGATACGCAGTATTTT
-	TRBV25-1	-	TRBJ1-1	CASKPRRSGSMNTEAFF	TGTGCCAGCAAGCCGAGACGCTCGGGGAGCATGAACACTGAAGCTTTCTTT
few	TRBV2	TRBD1	TRBJ2-7	CASIGQGSYEQYF	TGTGCCAGCATAGGACAGGGGTCCTACGAGCAGTACTTC
many	TRBV5-1	TRBD1	TRBJ2-1	CASSSSGTGYNEQFF	TGCGCCAGCAGCTCCTCGGGGACAGGTTACAATGAGCAGTTCTTC
many	TRBV14	-	TRBJ2-2	CASRSRNTGELFF	TGTGCCAGCAGGTCACGGAACACCGGGGAGCTGTTTTTT
many	TRBV5-6	-	TRBJ2-2	CASSLRWWPTGELFF	TGTGCCAGCAGCTTACGATGGTGGCCCACCGGGGAGCTGTTTTTT
-	TRBV15	-	TRBJ2-1	CATSSPTYNEQFF	TGTGCCACCAGCAGTCCCACGTACAATGAGCAGTTCTTC
many	TRBV11-2	-	TRBJ1-3	CASSLDGLSGNTIYF	TGTGCCAGCAGCTTAGACGGCCTCTCTGGAAACACCATATATTTT
-	TRBV5-5	TRBD1	TRBJ2-2	CASSFDRDSTGELFF	TGTGCCAGCAGCTTCGACAGGGATTCAACCGGGGAGCTGTTTTTT
many	TRBV2	TRBD1	TRBJ1-1	CASSRGTGGFRNTEAFF	TGTGCCAGCAGTAGAGGGACAGGGGGATTCAGGAACACTGAAGCTTTCTTT
few	TRBV7-8	-	TRBJ1-6	CASSLKVQGSPLHF	TGTGCCAGCAGCCTAAAGGTGCAGGGATCACCCCTCCACTTT
many	TRBV5-6	TRBD1	TRBJ2-7	CASIKSGGLYEQYF	TGTGCCAGCATTAAGTCAGGGGGCCTTTACGAGCAGTACTTC
many	TRBV20-1	-	TRBJ1-3	CSASGAGGNTIYF	TGCAGTGCTAGCGGGGCGGGGGGAAACACCATATATTTT
-	TRBV7-6	-	TRBJ2-1	CASSLAWDEQFF	TGTGCCAGCAGCTTAGCTTGGGATGAGCAGTTCTTC
once	TRBV5-1	-	TRBJ2-1	CASSFRPSSYNEQFF	TGCGCCAGCAGCTTTCGTCCTAGCTCCTACAATGAGCAGTTCTTC
many	TRBV2	TRBD1	TRBJ1-1	CAKGTARVNTEAFF	TGTGCCAAGGGGACAGCCAGGGTGAACACTGAAGCTTTCTTT
-	TRBV10-3	-	TRBJ1-1	CAIVSRVNTEAFF	TGTGCCATCGTGTCCAGGGTGAACACTGAAGCTTTCTTT
-	TRBV5-4	-	TRBJ1-6	CASSSWGAGSPLHF	TGTGCCAGCAGCTCTTGGGGGGCGGGTTCACCCCTCCACTTT
-	TRBV19	-	TRBJ1-1	CASSEGWNTEAFF	TGTGCCAGTAGCGAAGGGTGGAACACTGAAGCTTTCTTT
few	TRBV19	-	TRBJ1-6	CASSRGLNSPLHF	TGTGCCAGCAGCCGGGGACTTAATTCACCCCTCCACTTT
-	TRBV24-1	-	TRBJ2-1	CATSDSEASSYNEQFF	TGTGCCACCAGTGACAGTGAGGCTAGCTCCTACAATGAGCAGTTCTTC
many	TRBV5-4	TRBD1	TRBJ1-1	CASTLGTGRREAFF	TGTGCCAGCACCCTAGGGACAGGGAGGAGGGAAGCTTTCTTT
many	TRBV24-1	TRBD1	TRBJ2-5	CATSDTVDRGLTGAQYF	TGTGCCACCAGTGATACCGTTGACAGGGGCCTGACCGGGGCCCAGTACTTC
-	TRBV19	TRBD1	TRBJ1-1	CASKDRGRETEAFF	TGTGCCAGTAAAGACAGGGGAAGAGAGACTGAAGCTTTCTTT
-	TRBV10-1	-	TRBJ1-4	CPDEKLFF	TGCCCGGATGAAAAACTGTTTTTT
-	TRBV15	-	TRBJ1-5	CATSRDFGRNQPQHF	TGTGCCACCAGCAGAGATTTCGGCCGAAATCAGCCCCAGCATTTT
-	TRBV19	-	TRBJ2-7	CASSIGSTSSYEQYF	TGTGCCAGTAGTATCGGGAGTACCAGCTCCTACGAGCAGTACTTC
-	TRBV2	-	TRBJ1-6	CASSLTGQPNSPLHF	TGTGCCAGCAGCTTAACCGGACAACCCAATTCACCCCTCCACTTT
few	TRBV6-5	-	TRBJ2-7	CASSYGRTYEQYF	TGTGCCAGCAGCTACGGGCGAACCTACGAGCAGTACTTC
-	TRBV7-7	-	TRBJ1-1	CASSLASGTEAFF	TGTGCTAGCAGCTTAGCGTCGGGCACTGAAGCTTTCTTT
-	TRBV24-1	-	TRBJ2-7	CATSEGVGPQFF	TGTGCCACCAGTGAGGGTGTCGGGCCGCAATTCTTC
-	TRBV2	TRBD1	TRBJ1-1	CAGSVLGQGNTEAFF	TGTGCCGGCAGTGTACTAGGACAGGGGAACACTGAAGCTTTCTTT
-	TRBV29-1	TRBD2	TRBJ2-7	CSVRPSGNNEQYF	TGCAGCGTTCGACCTAGCGGAAACAACGAGCAGTACTTC
many	TRBV6-1	-	TRBJ2-1	CASSPAPYEQFF	TGTGCCAGCAGTCCCGCTCCCTATGAGCAGTTCTTC
-	TRBV19	TRBD1	TRBJ2-5	CASTPGQGRGETQYF	TGTGCCAGTACCCCGGGACAGGGACGGGGAGAGACCCAGTACTTC